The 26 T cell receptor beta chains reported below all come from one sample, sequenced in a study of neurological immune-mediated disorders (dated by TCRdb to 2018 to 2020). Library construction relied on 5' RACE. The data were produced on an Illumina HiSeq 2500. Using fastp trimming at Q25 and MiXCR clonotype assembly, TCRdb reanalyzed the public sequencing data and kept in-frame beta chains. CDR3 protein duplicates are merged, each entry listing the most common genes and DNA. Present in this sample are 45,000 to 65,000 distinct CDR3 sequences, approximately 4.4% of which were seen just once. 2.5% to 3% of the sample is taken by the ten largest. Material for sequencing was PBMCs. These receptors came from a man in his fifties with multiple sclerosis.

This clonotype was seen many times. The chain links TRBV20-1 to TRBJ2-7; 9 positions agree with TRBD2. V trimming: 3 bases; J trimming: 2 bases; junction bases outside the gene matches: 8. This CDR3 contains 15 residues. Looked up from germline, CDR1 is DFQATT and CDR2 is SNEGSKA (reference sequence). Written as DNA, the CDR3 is TGCAGTGCTAGCCAAAACCTAGCGGGGACCTACGAGCAGTACTTC. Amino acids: CSASQNLAGTYEQYF.

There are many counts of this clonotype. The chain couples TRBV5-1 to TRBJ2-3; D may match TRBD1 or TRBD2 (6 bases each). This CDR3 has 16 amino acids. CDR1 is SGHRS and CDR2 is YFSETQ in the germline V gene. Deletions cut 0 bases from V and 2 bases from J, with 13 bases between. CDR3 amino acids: CASSLDGGPTTDTQYF. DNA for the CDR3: TGCGCCAGCAGCTTGGACGGGGGCCCTACCACAGATACGCAGTATTTT.

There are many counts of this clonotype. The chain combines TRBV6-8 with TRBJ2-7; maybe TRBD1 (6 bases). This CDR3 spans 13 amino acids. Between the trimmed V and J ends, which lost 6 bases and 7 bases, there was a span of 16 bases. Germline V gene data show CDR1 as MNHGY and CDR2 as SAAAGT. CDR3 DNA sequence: TGTGCCAGCAGGAACAGGGATCCGGGGGAGCAGTACTTC. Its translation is CASRNRDPGEQYF.

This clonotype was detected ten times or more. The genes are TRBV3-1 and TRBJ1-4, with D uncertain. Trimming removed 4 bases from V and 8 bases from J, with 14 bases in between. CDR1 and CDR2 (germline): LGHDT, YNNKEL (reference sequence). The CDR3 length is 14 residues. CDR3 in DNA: TGTGCCAGCAGCCTCCGCGACCGGCACGAAAAACTGTTTTTT. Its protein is CASSLRDRHEKLFF.

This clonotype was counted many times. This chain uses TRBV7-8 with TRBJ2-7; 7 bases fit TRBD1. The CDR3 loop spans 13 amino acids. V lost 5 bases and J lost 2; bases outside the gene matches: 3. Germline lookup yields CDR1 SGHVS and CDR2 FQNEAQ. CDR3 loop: CASSARGPYEQYF. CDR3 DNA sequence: TGTGCCAGCAGCGCGAGGGGGCCCTACGAGCAGTACTTC.

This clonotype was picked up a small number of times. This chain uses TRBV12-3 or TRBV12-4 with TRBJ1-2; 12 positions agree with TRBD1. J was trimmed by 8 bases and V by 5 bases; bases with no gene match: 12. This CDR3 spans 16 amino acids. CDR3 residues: CASSRPGTGGRGGYTF. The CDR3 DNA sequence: TGTGCCAGCAGTCGTCCCGGGACAGGGGGCAGGGGAGGCTACACCTTC.

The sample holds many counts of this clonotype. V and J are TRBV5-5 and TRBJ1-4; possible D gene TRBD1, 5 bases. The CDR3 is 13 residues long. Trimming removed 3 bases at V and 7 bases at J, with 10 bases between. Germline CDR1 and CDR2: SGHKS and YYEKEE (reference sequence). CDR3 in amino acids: CASSWGLVEKLFF. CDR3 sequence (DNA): TGTGCCAGCAGCTGGGGGTTGGTTGAAAAACTGTTTTTT.

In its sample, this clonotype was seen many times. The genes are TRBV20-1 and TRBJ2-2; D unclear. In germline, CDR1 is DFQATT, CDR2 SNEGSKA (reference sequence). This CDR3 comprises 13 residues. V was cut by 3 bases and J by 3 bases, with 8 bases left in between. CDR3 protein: CSAREGYTGELFF. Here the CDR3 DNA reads TGCAGTGCTAGGGAAGGGTACACCGGGGAGCTGTTTTTT.

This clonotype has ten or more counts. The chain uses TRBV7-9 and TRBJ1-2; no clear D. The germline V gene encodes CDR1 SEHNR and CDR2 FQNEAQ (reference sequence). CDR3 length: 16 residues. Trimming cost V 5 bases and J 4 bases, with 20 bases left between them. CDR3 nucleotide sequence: TGTGCCAGCAGCGCTTCGGACGGATTAGGCGGCTATGGCTACACCTTC. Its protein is CASSASDGLGGYGYTF.

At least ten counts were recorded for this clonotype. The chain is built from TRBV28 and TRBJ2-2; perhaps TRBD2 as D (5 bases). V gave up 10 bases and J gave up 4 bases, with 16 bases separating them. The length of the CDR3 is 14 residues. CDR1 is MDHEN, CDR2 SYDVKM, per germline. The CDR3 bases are TGTGCCACCTACTACTCCGGGGTCACCGGGGAGCTGTTTTTT. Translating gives CATYYSGVTGELFF.

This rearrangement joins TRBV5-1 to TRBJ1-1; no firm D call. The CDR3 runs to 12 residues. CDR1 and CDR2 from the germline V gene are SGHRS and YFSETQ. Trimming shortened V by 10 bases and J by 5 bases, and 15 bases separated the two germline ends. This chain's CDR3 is CASSLPSTEAFF. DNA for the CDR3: TGCGCCTCCTCCTTGCCAAGTACTGAAGCTTTCTTT.

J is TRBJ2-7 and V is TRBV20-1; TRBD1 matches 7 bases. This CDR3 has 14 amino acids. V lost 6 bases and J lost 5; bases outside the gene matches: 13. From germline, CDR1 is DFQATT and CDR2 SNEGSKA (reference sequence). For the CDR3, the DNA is TGCAGTGCCCGGAACCGGGACAGACGCCACGAGCAGTACTTC. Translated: CSARNRDRRHEQYF.

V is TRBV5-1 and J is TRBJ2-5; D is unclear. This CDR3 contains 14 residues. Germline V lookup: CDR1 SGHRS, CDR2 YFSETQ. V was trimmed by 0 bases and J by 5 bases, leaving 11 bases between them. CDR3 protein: CASSLAVGVETQYF. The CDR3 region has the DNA TGCGCCAGCAGCTTGGCGGTGGGCGTGGAGACCCAGTACTTC. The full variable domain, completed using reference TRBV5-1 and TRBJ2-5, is KAGVTQTPRYLIKTRGQQVTLSCSPISGHRSVSWYQQTPGQGLQFLFEYFSETQRNKGNFPGRFSGRQFSNSRSEMNVSTLELGDSALYLCASSLAVGVETQYFGPGTRLLVL.

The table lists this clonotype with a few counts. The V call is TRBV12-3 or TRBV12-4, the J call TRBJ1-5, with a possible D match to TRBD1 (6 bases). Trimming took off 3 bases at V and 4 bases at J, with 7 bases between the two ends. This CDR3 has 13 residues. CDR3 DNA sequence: TGTGCCAGCAGTTTGGGGGCTAATCAGCCCCAGCATTTT. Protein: CASSLGANQPQHF.

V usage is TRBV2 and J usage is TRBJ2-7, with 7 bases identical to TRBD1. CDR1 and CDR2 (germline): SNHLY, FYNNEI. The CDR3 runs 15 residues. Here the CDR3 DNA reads TGTGCGGCAGGGGGTGAGGGCCCCCTTCCCTACGAGCAGTACTTC. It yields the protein CAAGGEGPLPYEQYF. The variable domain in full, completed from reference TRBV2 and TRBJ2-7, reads EPEVTQTPSHQVTQMGQEVILRCVPISNHLYFYWYRQILGQKVEFLVSFYNNEISEKSEIFDDQFSVERPDGSNFTLKIRSTKLEDSAMYFCAAGGEGPLPYEQYFGPGTRLTVT.

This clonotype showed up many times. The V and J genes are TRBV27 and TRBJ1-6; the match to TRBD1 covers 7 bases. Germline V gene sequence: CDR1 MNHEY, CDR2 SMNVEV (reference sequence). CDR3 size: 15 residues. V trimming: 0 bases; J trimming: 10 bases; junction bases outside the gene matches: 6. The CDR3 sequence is CASSLSAGGTSPLHF. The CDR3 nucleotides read TGTGCCAGCAGTTTATCAGCAGGGGGAACATCACCCCTCCACTTT.

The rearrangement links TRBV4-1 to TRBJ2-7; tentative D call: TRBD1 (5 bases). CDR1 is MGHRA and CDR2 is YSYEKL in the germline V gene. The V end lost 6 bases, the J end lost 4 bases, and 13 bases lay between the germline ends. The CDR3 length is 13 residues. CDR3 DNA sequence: TGCGCCAGCAGTTTACGCGACAGTTACGAGCAGTACTTC. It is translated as CASSLRDSYEQYF.

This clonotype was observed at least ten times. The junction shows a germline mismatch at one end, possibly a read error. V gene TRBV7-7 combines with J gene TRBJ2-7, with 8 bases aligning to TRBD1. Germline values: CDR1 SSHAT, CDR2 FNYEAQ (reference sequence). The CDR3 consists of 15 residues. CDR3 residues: CASSLGTGTSYEQYF. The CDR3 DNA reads TGTGCTAGCAGCCTAGGGACAGGCACCTCCTACGAGCAGTACTTC.

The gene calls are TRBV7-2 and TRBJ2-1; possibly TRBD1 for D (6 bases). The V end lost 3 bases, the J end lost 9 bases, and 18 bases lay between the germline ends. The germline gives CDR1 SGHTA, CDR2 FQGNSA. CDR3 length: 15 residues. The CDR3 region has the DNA TGTGCCAGCAGCTTTACAGGGTTTACGGCCAGTGAGCAGTTCTTC. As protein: CASSFTGFTASEQFF.

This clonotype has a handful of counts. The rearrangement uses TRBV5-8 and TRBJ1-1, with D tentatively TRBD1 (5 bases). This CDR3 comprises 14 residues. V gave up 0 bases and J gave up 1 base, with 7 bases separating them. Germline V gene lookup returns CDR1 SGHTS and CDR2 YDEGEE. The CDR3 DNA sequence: TGTGCCAGCAGCTTGGTCGGGGGGAACACTGAAGCTTTCTTT. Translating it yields CASSLVGGNTEAFF.

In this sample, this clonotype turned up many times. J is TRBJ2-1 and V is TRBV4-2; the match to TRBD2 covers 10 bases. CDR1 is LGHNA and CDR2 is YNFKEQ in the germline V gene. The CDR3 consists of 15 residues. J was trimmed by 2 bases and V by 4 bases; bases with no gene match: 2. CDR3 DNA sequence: TGTGCCAGCAGCCCCACTAGCGGGGCCTACAATGAGCAGTTCTTC. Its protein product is CASSPTSGAYNEQFF.

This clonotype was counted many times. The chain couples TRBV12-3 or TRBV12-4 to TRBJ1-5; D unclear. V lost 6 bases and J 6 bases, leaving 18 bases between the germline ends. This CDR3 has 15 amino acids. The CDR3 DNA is TGTGCCAGCAGCCCCCGTGTGGGTTTGGGTCAGCCCCAGCATTTT. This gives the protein CASSPRVGLGQPQHF.

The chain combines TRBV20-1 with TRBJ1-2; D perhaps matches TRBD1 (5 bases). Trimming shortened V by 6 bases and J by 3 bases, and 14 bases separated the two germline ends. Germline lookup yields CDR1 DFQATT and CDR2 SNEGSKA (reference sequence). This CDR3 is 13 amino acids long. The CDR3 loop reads CSAPGKGYYGYTF. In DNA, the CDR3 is TGCAGTGCCCCGGGAAAGGGGTACTATGGCTACACCTTC.

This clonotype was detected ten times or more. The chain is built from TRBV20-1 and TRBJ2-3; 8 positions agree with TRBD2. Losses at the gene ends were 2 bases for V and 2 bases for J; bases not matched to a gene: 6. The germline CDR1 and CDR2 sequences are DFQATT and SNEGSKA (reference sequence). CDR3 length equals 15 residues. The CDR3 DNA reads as TGCAGTGCTAGAAGGGGCGGGGGGCCCACAGATACGCAGTATTTT. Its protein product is CSARRGGGPTDTQYF.

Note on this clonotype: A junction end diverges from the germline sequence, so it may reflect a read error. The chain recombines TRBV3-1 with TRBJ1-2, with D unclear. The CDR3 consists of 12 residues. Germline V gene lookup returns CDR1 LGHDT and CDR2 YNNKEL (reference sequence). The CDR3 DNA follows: TGTGCCAGCAGCAAAGAGAACTATGGCTACACCTTC. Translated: CASSKENYGYTF.

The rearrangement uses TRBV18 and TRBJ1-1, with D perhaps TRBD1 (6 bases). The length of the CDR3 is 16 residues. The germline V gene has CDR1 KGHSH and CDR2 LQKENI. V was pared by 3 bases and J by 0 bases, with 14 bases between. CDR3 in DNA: TGTGCCAGCTCACCGGGAGCGACAGGAATGAACACTGAAGCTTTCTTT. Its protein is CASSPGATGMNTEAFF.